A single sample gave rise to the 17 T cell receptor beta chains below, sequenced in a study of blood T cell repertoires in COVID-19. Sequenced by immunoSEQ multiplex PCR; TCRdb stores in-frame clones only, minus some. In the table there are about 220,000 clones, around three quarters of which are singletons. The sample comprised peripheral blood. These TCRs come from a woman in her 70s with acute or convalescent COVID-19.

CDR3 nucleotide sequence: TGTGCCAGCAACCCCCCAGGGGGCCACACTGAAGCTTTCTTT. Its translation is CASNPPGGHTEAFF. The chain is built from TRBV6-5 and TRBJ1-1; TRBD1 aligns across 8 bases. The CDR3 loop spans 14 amino acids. Germline assignment: CDR1 MNHEY and CDR2 SVGAGI. V lost 7 bases and J lost 3; bases outside the gene matches: 7.

V usage is TRBV11-2 and J usage is TRBJ2-7; the D is unclear. The CDR3 loop spans 16 amino acids. Per germline, CDR1 SGHAT and CDR2 FQNNGV. V was trimmed by 3 bases and J by 0 bases, leaving 15 bases between them. The CDR3 DNA sequence: TGTGCCAGCAGCTTGTCACGATCCGTCAGCTCCTACGAGCAGTACTTC. It yields the protein CASSLSRSVSSYEQYF.

This clone was seen a handful of times. The chain has TRBV6-5 and TRBJ1-6; D remains ambiguous. This CDR3 region has 15 residues. V was trimmed by 2 bases and J by 6 bases, leaving 11 bases between them. The germline V gene has CDR1 MNHEY and CDR2 SVGAGI. The CDR3 protein is CASSYQVGSNSPLHF. CDR3 nucleotide sequence: TGTGCCAGCAGTTACCAGGTCGGCAGTAATTCACCCCTCCACTTT.

This sequence joins TRBV6-2 or TRBV6-3 and TRBJ1-5, with 8 bases fitting TRBD1. This CDR3 has 18 residues. Trimming at V came to 2 bases and at J to 4 bases, leaving 13 bases not matched to a gene. CDR1 is MNHEY and CDR2 is SVGEGT in the germline V gene. The CDR3 DNA reads TGTGCCAGCAGTTACGAGTCAGGGGGCTCTGTAGGAAATCAGCCCCAGCATTTT. It yields the protein CASSYESGGSVGNQPQHF.

The rearrangement links TRBV25-1 to TRBJ1-6; no reliable D call. V was trimmed by 1 base and J by 5 bases, leaving 9 bases between them. There are 15 residues in the CDR3. In germline, CDR1 is MGHDK, CDR2 SYGVNS. The CDR3 region has the DNA TGTGCCAGCAGTGAATGGGGAGGAAATAATTCACCCCTCCACTTT. It translates to CASSEWGGNNSPLHF.

The J gene is TRBJ1-1, the V gene TRBV7-9; 10 nucleotides agree with TRBD1. This CDR3 has 16 amino acids. The J segment lost 4 bases and the V segment lost 5 bases, leaving 10 bases of the junction unmatched. Germline values: CDR1 SEHNR, CDR2 FQNEAQ (reference sequence). The CDR3, as DNA: TGTGCCAGCAGCCTCCTCCGGGACAGGGGAGCCACTGAAGCTTTCTTT. It yields the protein CASSLLRDRGATEAFF.

The V and J genes are TRBV19 and TRBJ2-7; TRBD2 matches at 15 bases. The CDR3 length is 17 residues. J lost 2 bases, V lost 5 bases, and 7 bases had no gene match. In germline, CDR1 is LNHDA, CDR2 SQIVND (reference sequence). CDR3 sequence reads: CASSAGLAGGRTYEQYF. The CDR3 nucleotides read TGTGCCAGTAGTGCCGGACTAGCGGGGGGGCGTACCTACGAGCAGTACTTC.

This clone turned up a few times. The chain recombines TRBV9 with TRBJ1-5; TRBD1 might be the D (6 bases). This CDR3 contains 14 residues. Germline V gene data show CDR1 as SGDLS and CDR2 as YYNGEE. Between the trimmed V and J ends, which lost 0 bases and 6 bases, there was a span of 10 bases. The CDR3 nucleotides are TGTGCCAGCAGCGTAGATCAGGGGCCTCAGCCCCAGCATTTT. Its protein is CASSVDQGPQPQHF.

The chain couples TRBV5-1 to TRBJ2-5; the match to TRBD2 covers 11 bases. Germline CDR1 is SGHRS and CDR2 is YFSETQ. The trim removed 4 bases at V and 1 base at J, leaving 3 bases unmatched. The CDR3 runs to 15 residues. The CDR3 protein is CASSPGLAGQETQYF. The DNA of the CDR3 is TGCGCCAGCAGCCCCGGACTAGCGGGCCAAGAGACCCAGTACTTC.

The rearrangement links TRBV6-2 or TRBV6-3 to TRBJ2-1, with TRBD2 matching over 11 bases. Trimming removed 3 bases from V and 6 bases from J; junction bases left unmatched: 10. CDR1 is MNHEY, CDR2 SVGEGT, per germline. The CDR3 runs to 17 residues. The CDR3: CASSYGGLAGGTNEQFF. Here the CDR3 DNA reads TGTGCCAGCAGTTATGGGGGCCTAGCGGGGGGAACCAATGAGCAGTTCTTC.

The rearrangement uses TRBV6-2 or TRBV6-3 and TRBJ1-1; 7 bases fit TRBD1. V lost 2 bases, J lost 0 bases, and 9 bases stayed unmatched. This CDR3 comprises 17 residues. CDR1 and CDR2 (germline): MNHEY, SVGEGT. As DNA, the CDR3 is TGTGCCAGCAGTTACGGCGCCAGGGGGATGATGAACACTGAAGCTTTCTTT. Translating it yields CASSYGARGMMNTEAFF.

This clone was seen a single time. The chain joins TRBV2 to TRBJ2-1; TRBD1 agrees at 8 bases. The CDR3 has 13 residues. Per germline, CDR1 SNHLY and CDR2 FYNNEI. V gave up 4 bases and J gave up 10 bases; unmatched junction bases: 6. The DNA of the CDR3 is TGTGCCAGCAGTGCGGACAGGGTCAACGAGCAGTTCTTC. Amino acid sequence: CASSADRVNEQFF.

The chain uses TRBV10-3 and TRBJ1-3, with D maybe TRBD1 (5 bases). CDR1 ENHRY and CDR2 SYGVKD come from the germline V gene. The CDR3 spans 15 residues. The V end was cut by 0 bases, the J end by 1 base, with 7 bases between. The CDR3, as DNA: TGTGCCATCAGTGAGTCTGGGGCGTCTGGAAACACCATATATTTT. It yields the protein CAISESGASGNTIYF.

The chain has TRBV12-3 or TRBV12-4 and TRBJ1-5, with D hard to call. The CDR3 loop spans 12 amino acids. Trimming pared 8 bases from V and 0 bases from J, leaving 5 bases between. The CDR3 coding sequence is TGTGCCAGCCAGGTTAGCAATCAGCCCCAGCATTTT. Protein sequence: CASQVSNQPQHF.

This sequence joins TRBV28 and TRBJ2-1; possibly TRBD2 for D (6 bases). Trimming took 6 bases from V and 6 from J, leaving 21 bases between them. CDR1 is MDHEN, CDR2 SYDVKM, per germline. The CDR3 runs to 16 residues. In DNA form, the CDR3 reads TGTGCCAGCAGGGGACTCAGGGCAAGAAGGGGCAATGAGCAGTTCTTC. Its translation is CASRGLRARRGNEQFF.

J is TRBJ2-4 and V is TRBV5-1, with D hard to call. Germline assignment: CDR1 SGHRS and CDR2 YFSETQ. This CDR3 region has 17 residues. Trimming took off 2 bases at V and 4 bases at J, with 19 bases between the two ends. The DNA for the CDR3 is TGCGCCAGCAGCTTAGTTGAGACCCCAGACTCTAAAAACATTCAGTACTTC. It encodes CASSLVETPDSKNIQYF.

CDR3 sequence reads: CATERYNFTSPFSYEQYF. CDR3 nucleotide sequence: TGTGCCACCGAGCGCTACAACTTCACCTCACCTTTCTCCTACGAGCAGTACTTC. The V and J genes are TRBV24-1 and TRBJ2-7; D not certain. Trimming stripped 9 bases from V and 0 bases from J, with 26 bases between. Germline CDR1 KGHDR, CDR2 SFDVKD. The CDR3 runs to 18 residues.